These 7 T cell receptor beta chains were sequenced from one sample in a study of blood T cell repertoires in COVID-19. The repertoire was sequenced with immunoSEQ multiplex PCR; TCRdb's copy has only in-frame clones and lacks some. The profile covers more than 85,000 clones, with approximately 80% appearing a single time and 7.9% taken by the ten largest. Input material: peripheral blood. These receptors came from a woman aged 80 or older with active or convalescent COVID-19.

The sample holds one count of this clone. The chain employs TRBV20-1 and TRBJ2-3; tentatively, D is TRBD2 (5 bases). CDR3 length: 13 amino acids. Looked up from germline, CDR1 is DFQATT and CDR2 is SNEGSKA (reference sequence). The ends were cut back, 3 bases at V and 7 bases at J, with 14 bases in the middle. CDR3 coding DNA: TGCAGTGCTAGTTCGAGGGAAAGGTATACGCAGTATTTT. This gives the protein CSASSRERYTQYF.

The chain employs TRBV4-2 and TRBJ1-2, with TRBD1 identical over 10 bases. This CDR3 comprises 18 residues. The V segment lost 0 bases and the J segment 7 bases; nucleotides outside the gene matches: 14. Germline V lookup: CDR1 LGHNA, CDR2 YNFKEQ. The CDR3 DNA is TGTGCCAGCAGCCAAGAGGCGGGACAGGGGCATCGTTCTTTTGGCTACACCTTC. It yields the protein CASSQEAGQGHRSFGYTF.

This clone has more than one count but fewer than ten. The chain has TRBV2 and TRBJ2-7, with TRBD2 as a possible D gene (5 bases). Germline CDR1 and CDR2: SNHLY and FYNNEI. V shed 10 bases and J shed 0 bases, with 16 bases lying between them. The length of the CDR3 is 14 residues. The CDR3 reads CATSPGSSSYEQYF. In nucleotides, the CDR3 is TGTGCCACCTCTCCGGGGTCGAGCTCCTACGAGCAGTACTTC.

This chain joins TRBV6-4 and TRBJ2-1, with 7 bases fitting TRBD2. CDR1 is MRHNA and CDR2 is SNTAGT in the germline V gene. The CDR3 spans 13 residues. V dropped 6 bases and J dropped 4; count of bases not matched to a gene: 3. The CDR3 sequence is CASRASGYNEQFF. In DNA, the CDR3 is TGTGCCAGCAGAGCTAGCGGTTACAATGAGCAGTTCTTC.

J is TRBJ1-4 and V is TRBV28, with 8 bases matching TRBD1. The CDR3 covers 15 residues. The germline V gene encodes CDR1 MDHEN and CDR2 SYDVKM. V lost 8 bases to trimming and J lost 4 bases; unmatched junction nucleotides: 9. The CDR3 DNA is TGTGCCAGCCGAAGGGGACAGGAGATTAATGAAAAACTGTTTTTT. Translation gives CASRRGQEINEKLFF.

V and J are TRBV6-2 or TRBV6-3 and TRBJ1-2; 8 bases line up with TRBD1. This CDR3 is built from 14 residues. After removal of 6 bases from V and 4 bases from J, the junction contained 7 bases not matched to a gene. Germline V gene data show CDR1 as MNHEY and CDR2 as SVGEGT. CDR3 in DNA: TGTGCCAGCAGGTACGGACAGGGAGGCTATGGCTACACCTTC. The encoded protein is CASRYGQGGYGYTF.

V and J are TRBV16 and TRBJ2-7; TRBD1 is a possible D gene (7 bases). This CDR3 is 17 amino acids long. V was cut by 0 bases and J by 7 bases, with 22 bases left in between. Germline V lookup: CDR1 KGHSY, CDR2 FQNENV. The CDR3: CASSQSVSGGFIREQYF. The CDR3 DNA reads TGTGCCAGCAGCCAATCGGTTTCAGGGGGGTTTATTCGGGAGCAGTACTTC.